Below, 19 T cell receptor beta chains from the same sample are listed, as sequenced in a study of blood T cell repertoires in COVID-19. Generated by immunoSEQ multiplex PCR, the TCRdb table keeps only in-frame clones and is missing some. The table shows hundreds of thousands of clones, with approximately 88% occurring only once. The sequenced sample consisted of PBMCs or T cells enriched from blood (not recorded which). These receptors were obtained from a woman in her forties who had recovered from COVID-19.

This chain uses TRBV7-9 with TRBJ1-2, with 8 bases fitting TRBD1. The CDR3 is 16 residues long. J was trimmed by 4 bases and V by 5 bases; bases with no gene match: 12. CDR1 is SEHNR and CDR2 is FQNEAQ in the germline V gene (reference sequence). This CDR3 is CASSASDRVIGYGYTF. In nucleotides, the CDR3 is TGTGCCAGCAGCGCGTCGGACAGGGTTATTGGCTATGGCTACACCTTC.

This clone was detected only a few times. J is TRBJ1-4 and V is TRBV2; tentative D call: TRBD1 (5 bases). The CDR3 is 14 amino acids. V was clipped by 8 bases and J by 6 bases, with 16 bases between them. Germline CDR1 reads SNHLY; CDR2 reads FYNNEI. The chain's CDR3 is CASRRTLQYEKLFF. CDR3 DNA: TGTGCCAGCCGGCGGACACTACAGTATGAAAAACTGTTTTTT.

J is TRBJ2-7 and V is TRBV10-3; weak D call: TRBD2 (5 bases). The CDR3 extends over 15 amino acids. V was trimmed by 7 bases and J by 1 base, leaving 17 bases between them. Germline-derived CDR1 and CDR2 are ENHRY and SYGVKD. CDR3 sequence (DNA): TGTGCCATCATGGGGTCTAGCCTCGCGTCCTACGAGCAGTACTTC. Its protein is CAIMGSSLASYEQYF.

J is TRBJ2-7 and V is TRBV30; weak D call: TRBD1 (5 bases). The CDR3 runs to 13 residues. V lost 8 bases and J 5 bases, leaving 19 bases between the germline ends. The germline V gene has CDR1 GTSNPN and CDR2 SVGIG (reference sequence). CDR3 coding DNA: TGTGCCGGACCGGGCCCCACAGGCAACGAGCAGTACTTC. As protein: CAGPGPTGNEQYF.

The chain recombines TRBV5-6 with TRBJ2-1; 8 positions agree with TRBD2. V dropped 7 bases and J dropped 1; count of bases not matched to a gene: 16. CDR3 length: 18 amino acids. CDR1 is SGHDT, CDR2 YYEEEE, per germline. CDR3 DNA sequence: TGTGCCAGCTCCCGGTCCCTTAGCGGGGCCATATCCTACAATGAGCAGTTCTTC. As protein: CASSRSLSGAISYNEQFF.

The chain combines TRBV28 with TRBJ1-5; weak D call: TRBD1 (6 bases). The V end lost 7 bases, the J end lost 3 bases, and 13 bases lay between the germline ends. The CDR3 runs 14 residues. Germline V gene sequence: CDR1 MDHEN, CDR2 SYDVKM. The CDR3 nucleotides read TGTGCCAGCATTTGGGCAGGGGACAATCAGCCCCAGCATTTT. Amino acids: CASIWAGDNQPQHF.

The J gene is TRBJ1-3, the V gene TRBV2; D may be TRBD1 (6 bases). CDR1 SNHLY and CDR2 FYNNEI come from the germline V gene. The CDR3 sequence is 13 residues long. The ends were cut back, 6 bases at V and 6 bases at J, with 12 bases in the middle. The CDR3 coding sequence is TGTGCCAGCAGCGCCGACAGGACAAACACCATATATTTT. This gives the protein CASSADRTNTIYF.

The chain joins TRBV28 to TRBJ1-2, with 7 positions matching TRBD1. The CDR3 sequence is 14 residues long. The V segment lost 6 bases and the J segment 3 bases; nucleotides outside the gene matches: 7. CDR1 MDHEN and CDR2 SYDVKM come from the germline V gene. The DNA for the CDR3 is TGTGCCAGCAGATCACAGGGGAGCTACTATGGCTACACCTTC. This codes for CASRSQGSYYGYTF.

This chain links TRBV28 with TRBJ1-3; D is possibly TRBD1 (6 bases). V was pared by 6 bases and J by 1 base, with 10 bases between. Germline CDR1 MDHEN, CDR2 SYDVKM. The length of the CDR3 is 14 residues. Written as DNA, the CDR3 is TGTGCCAGCAGGACACAGGGTTCTGGAAACACCATATATTTT. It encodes CASRTQGSGNTIYF.

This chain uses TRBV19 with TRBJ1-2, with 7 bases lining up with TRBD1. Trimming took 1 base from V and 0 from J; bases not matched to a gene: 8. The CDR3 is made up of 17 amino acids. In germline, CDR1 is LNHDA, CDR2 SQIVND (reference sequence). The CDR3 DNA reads TGTGCCAGTAGTATAGGTCGCCTGGGACAGCCTAACTATGGCTACACCTTC. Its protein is CASSIGRLGQPNYGYTF.

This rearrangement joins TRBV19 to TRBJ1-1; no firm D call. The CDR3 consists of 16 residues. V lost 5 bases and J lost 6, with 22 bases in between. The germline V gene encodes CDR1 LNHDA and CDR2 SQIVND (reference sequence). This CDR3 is CASSFKPGGLGSEAFF. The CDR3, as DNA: TGTGCCAGTAGTTTCAAGCCGGGAGGGTTGGGCTCTGAAGCTTTCTTT.

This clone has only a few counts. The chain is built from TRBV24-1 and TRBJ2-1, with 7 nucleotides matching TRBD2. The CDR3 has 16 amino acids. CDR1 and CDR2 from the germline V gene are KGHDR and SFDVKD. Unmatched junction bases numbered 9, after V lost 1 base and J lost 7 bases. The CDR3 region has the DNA TGTGCCACCAGTGATTTCGTGGGAGGGCCTGGAAATGAGCAGTTCTTC. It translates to CATSDFVGGPGNEQFF.

Here the CDR3 reads CASREATAVGYTF. Written as DNA, the CDR3 is TGTGCCAGCAGGGAAGCAACAGCGGTTGGCTACACCTTC. The V call is TRBV28, the J call TRBJ1-2; D not certain. The length of the CDR3 is 13 residues. Trimming took off 6 bases at V and 7 bases at J, with 15 bases between the two ends. Germline CDR1 and CDR2: MDHEN and SYDVKM.

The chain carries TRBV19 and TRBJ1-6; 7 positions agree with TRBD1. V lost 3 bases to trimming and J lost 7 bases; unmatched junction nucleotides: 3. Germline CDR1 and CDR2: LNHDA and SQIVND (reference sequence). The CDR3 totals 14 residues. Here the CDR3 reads CASSIDRVNSPLHF. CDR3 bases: TGTGCCAGTAGTATCGACAGGGTGAATTCACCCCTCCACTTT.

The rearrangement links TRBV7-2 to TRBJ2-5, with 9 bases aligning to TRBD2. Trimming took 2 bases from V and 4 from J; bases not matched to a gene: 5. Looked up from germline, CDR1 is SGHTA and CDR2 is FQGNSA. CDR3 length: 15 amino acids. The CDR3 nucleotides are TGTGCCAGCAGCTTATTCGTACTAGCGGGAGAGACCCAGTACTTC. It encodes CASSLFVLAGETQYF.

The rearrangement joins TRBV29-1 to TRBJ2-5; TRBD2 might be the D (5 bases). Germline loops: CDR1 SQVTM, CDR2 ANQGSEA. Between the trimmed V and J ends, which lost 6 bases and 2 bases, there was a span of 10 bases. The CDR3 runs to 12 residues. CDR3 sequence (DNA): TGCAGCGTCAAAGCGGCACAAGAGACCCAGTACTTC. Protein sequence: CSVKAAQETQYF. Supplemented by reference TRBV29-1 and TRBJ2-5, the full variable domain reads SAVISQKPSRDICQRGTSLTIQCQVDSQVTMMFWYRQQPGQSLTLIATANQGSEATYESGFVIDKFPISRPNLTFSTLTVSNMSPEDSSIYLCSVKAAQETQYFGPGTRLLVL.

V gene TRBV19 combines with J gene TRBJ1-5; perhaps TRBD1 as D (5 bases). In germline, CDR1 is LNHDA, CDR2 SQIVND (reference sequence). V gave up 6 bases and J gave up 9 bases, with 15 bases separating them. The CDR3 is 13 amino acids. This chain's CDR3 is CASSVGVRGPQHF. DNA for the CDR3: TGTGCCAGTAGCGTAGGGGTCCGAGGGCCCCAGCATTTT.

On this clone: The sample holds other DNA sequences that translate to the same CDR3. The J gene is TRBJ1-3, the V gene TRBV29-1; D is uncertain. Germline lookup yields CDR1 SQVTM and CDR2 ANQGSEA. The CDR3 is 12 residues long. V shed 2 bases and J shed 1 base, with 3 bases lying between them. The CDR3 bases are TGCAGCGTTGAATCTTCTGGAAACACCATATATTTT. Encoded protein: CSVESSGNTIYF. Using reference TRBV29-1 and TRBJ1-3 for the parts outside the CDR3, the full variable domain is SAVISQKPSRDICQRGTSLTIQCQVDSQVTMMFWYRQQPGQSLTLIATANQGSEATYESGFVIDKFPISRPNLTFSTLTVSNMSPEDSSIYLCSVESSGNTIYFGEGSWLTVV.

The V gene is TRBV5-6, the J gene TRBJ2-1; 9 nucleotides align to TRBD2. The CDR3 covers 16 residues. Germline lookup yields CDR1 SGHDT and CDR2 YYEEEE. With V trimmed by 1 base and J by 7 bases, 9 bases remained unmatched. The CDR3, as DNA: TGTGCCAGCAGCTTGCCGCGCGGGAGGGCCACTAATGAGCAGTTCTTC. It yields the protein CASSLPRGRATNEQFF.